This is a list of T cell receptor beta chains from one sample in a study of blood T cell repertoires in COVID-19. The assay was immunoSEQ multiplex PCR, and TCRdb's table has in-frame clones only and misses some. In the table there are fewer than 150,000 clones, around 80% of which are singletons. Sequenced material: peripheral blood. These TCRs come from a woman older than 75 in a cohort sampled during active or convalescent COVID-19. CDR3s include the opening cysteine and the closing phenylalanine or tryptophan. The order of the fields is J gene, clone size, V gene, D gene, CDR3 DNA, CDR3 protein. D genes are given only for firm matches. Clone size is not always given. Where it is, it says once, few, many or a class for expanded clones.

>TRBJ2-1|NA|TRBV7-2|TRBD2
TGTGCCAGCAGCTTAGGGGGACTAGCGGGTTTTAATGAGCAGTTCTTC
CASSLGGLAGFNEQFF
>TRBJ2-2|few|TRBV4-1|TRBD2
TGCGCCAGCAGCCAAACTAGCGGGGGCATGTCCGACACCGGGGAGCTGTTTTTT
CASSQTSGGMSDTGELFF
>TRBJ2-2|NA|TRBV6-2/TRBV6-3|TRBD2
TGTGCCAGCAGTAAGCGGGGGGGTTCGACCGGGGAGCTGTTTTTT
CASSKRGGSTGELFF
>TRBJ1-3|many|TRBV19|NA
TGTGCCAGTAGTATTGGGGGCCACACCATATATTTT
CASSIGGHTIYF
>TRBJ1-2|NA|TRBV5-4|NA
TGTGCCAGCAGCTTGCAGGGGTATGGCTACACCTTC
CASSLQGYGYTF
>TRBJ1-1|once|TRBV6-2/TRBV6-3|NA
TGTGCCAGCAGTTACGGGGGGTCCAGGGCTTTCTTT
CASSYGGSRAFF
>TRBJ1-2|NA|TRBV7-9|TRBD1
TGTGCCAGCAGCCTACAGGGGGATTCGGGCGGCTACACCTTC
CASSLQGDSGGYTF
>TRBJ2-7|NA|TRBV5-1|TRBD1
TGCGCCAGCAGCTCCCGGGACAGGGATCACGAGCAGTACTTC
CASSSRDRDHEQYF
>TRBJ2-1|NA|TRBV5-1|NA
TGCGCCAGGCGGGATGGCAATGAGCAGTTCTTC
CARRDGNEQFF
>TRBJ2-1|NA|TRBV14|TRBD2
TGTGCCAGCAGCTCTACCGGGACTAGCGGGGCGCCCTGGTCTGATGAGCAGTTCTTC
CASSSTGTSGAPWSDEQFF
>TRBJ2-1|NA|TRBV9|TRBD2
TGTGCCAGCAGCGTAGGGCTAGCGGGGGGTTTCTACAATGAGCAGTTCTTC
CASSVGLAGGFYNEQFF
>TRBJ2-2|NA|TRBV18|NA
TGTGCCAGCTCACCACCGAATGACAGGAACACCGGGGAGCTGTTTTTT
CASSPPNDRNTGELFF
>TRBJ2-5|NA|TRBV7-8|TRBD2
TGTGCCAGCACCTCGGGGGACTACCTAGAGACCCAGTACTTC
CASTSGDYLETQYF
>TRBJ1-3|NA|TRBV6-2/TRBV6-3|NA
TGTGCCAGCAGTTACGTGGAGGGGACCCCTGGAAACACCATATATTTT
CASSYVEGTPGNTIYF
>TRBJ1-1|once|TRBV18|NA
TGTGCCAGCTCACCAGCGGCGAACACTGAAGCTTTCTTT
CASSPAANTEAFF
>TRBJ1-1|NA|TRBV19|NA
TGTGCCAGTACCTTCTCCTCCCCGTACACTGAAGCTTTCTTT
CASTFSSPYTEAFF
>TRBJ1-1|NA|TRBV15|TRBD1
TGTGCCACCAGCAGAGGCGGGACAGGGGTTGGTGAAGCTTTCTTT
CATSRGGTGVGEAFF
>TRBJ2-7|NA|TRBV7-2|NA
TGTGCCAGCAGCTTAGTTGGGGCAGGCTCCTACGAGCAGTACTTC
CASSLVGAGSYEQYF
>TRBJ1-1|NA|TRBV9|NA
TGTGCCAGCAGTCTTAGGGCGGGGAACACTGAAGCTTTCTTT
CASSLRAGNTEAFF
>TRBJ1-5|NA|TRBV7-6|NA
TGTGCCAGCAGCTTAATTCTCAATCAGCCCCAGCATTTT
CASSLILNQPQHF
>TRBJ2-2|NA|TRBV27|NA
TGTGCCAGCAGTTTATTTGGAGCGAACACCGGGGAGCTGTTTTTT
CASSLFGANTGELFF
>TRBJ1-5|NA|TRBV6-5|NA
TGTGCCAGCCTGTTGGACAGATCTAGCAATCAGCCCCAGCATTTT
CASLLDRSSNQPQHF
>TRBJ1-4|NA|TRBV2|NA
TGTGCCAGCAGGATGGGCAGGGAAAAACTGTTTTTT
CASRMGREKLFF
>TRBJ2-3|NA|TRBV29-1|TRBD2
TGCAGCGTTGATAAGGCGGGGGGTGGAGATACGCAGTATTTT
CSVDKAGGGDTQYF
>TRBJ2-3|NA|TRBV2|TRBD2
TGTGCCAGCAGTGAATGGGGGGGGGATACGCAGTATTTT
CASSEWGGDTQYF
>TRBJ1-1|once|TRBV7-2|TRBD1
TGTGCCAGCAGCACGGGACAGGGGGCATCGGAAGCTTTCTTT
CASSTGQGASEAFF
>TRBJ1-2|NA|TRBV5-4|TRBD1
TGTGCCAGCCTCCGGGACAGGGGGGGCTATGGCTACACCTTC
CASLRDRGGYGYTF
>TRBJ1-4|NA|TRBV7-9|NA
TGTGCCAGCAGCTCATTCACAGGGTCGACTAATGAAAAACTGTTTTTT
CASSSFTGSTNEKLFF
>TRBJ2-2|NA|TRBV6-5|TRBD1
TGTGCCAGCAGTCCCGGACAGGGCAGCACCGGGGAGCTGTTTTTT
CASSPGQGSTGELFF
>TRBJ2-5|NA|TRBV9|TRBD1
TGTGCCAGCAGCGTAGTTCAGGACAGGGGTGGGACCCAGTACTTC
CASSVVQDRGGTQYF
>TRBJ1-5|NA|TRBV7-2|NA
TGTGCCAGCAGCTTAGCGCCTCAGCGTCTCCAGCCCCAGCATTTT
CASSLAPQRLQPQHF
>TRBJ2-3|NA|TRBV6-6|TRBD1
TGTGCCAGCAGAGGACAGGGGGATCTCACAGATACGCAGTATTTT
CASRGQGDLTDTQYF
>TRBJ2-3|NA|TRBV18|NA
TGTGCCAGCTCGGACTTCCGGGCCACAGATACGCAGTATTTT
CASSDFRATDTQYF
>TRBJ2-3|NA|TRBV11-2|TRBD1
TGTGCCAGCAGCTTAGGGGACAGTTACACAGATACGCAGTATTTT
CASSLGDSYTDTQYF
>TRBJ1-2|NA|TRBV19|NA
TGTGCCAGTAGTATGTCCCATTCCCATGGCTACACCTTC
CASSMSHSHGYTF
>TRBJ2-3|NA|TRBV7-3|NA
TGTGCCAGCAGCTTAAGGAGAAGCACAGATACGCAGTATTTT
CASSLRRSTDTQYF
>TRBJ1-1|NA|TRBV2|TRBD1
TGTGCCAGCAGTAATACAGGGGGCCCTTACACTGAAGCTTTCTTT
CASSNTGGPYTEAFF
>TRBJ2-5|NA|TRBV2|NA
TGTGCCAGCAGTGAACTTTTCAGGGGAGCCCAAGAGACCCAGTACTTC
CASSELFRGAQETQYF
>TRBJ1-1|NA|TRBV9|NA
TGTGCCAGCAGCGTAGACCCCGAGACTATCATGAACACTGAAGCTTTCTTT
CASSVDPETIMNTEAFF
>TRBJ1-1|NA|TRBV7-6|NA
TGTGCCAGCAGTCCCAGGGGTAGTGGCACTGAAGCTTTCTTT
CASSPRGSGTEAFF
>TRBJ2-3|NA|TRBV4-3|TRBD1
TGCGCCAGCAGCCAAGAGTTGACAGGGGTGGCAGATACGCAGTATTTT
CASSQELTGVADTQYF
>TRBJ2-5|once|TRBV5-6|NA
TGTGCCAGCAGCTTGGTAGTATACAGTGAGGAGACCCAGTACTTC
CASSLVVYSEETQYF
>TRBJ2-3|NA|TRBV11-3|NA
TGTGCCAGCAGCACTAGAACAGGGAGCAGTGTAGATACGCAGTATTTT
CASSTRTGSSVDTQYF
>TRBJ2-1|NA|TRBV10-3|TRBD2
TGTGCCATCAGTGAGTCGCAGGCGGGGGGGGTCGGTGAGCAGTTCTTC
CAISESQAGGVGEQFF
>TRBJ1-1|NA|TRBV18|TRBD1
TGTGCCAGCTCATATGACAGGGACACTGAAGCTTTCTTT
CASSYDRDTEAFF
>TRBJ2-7|NA|TRBV6-6|NA
TGTGCCAGCAGACAGGGTTACGAGCAGTACTTC
CASRQGYEQYF
>TRBJ2-5|few|TRBV7-2|TRBD1
TGTGCCAGCAGCCCTTGGGGACAGGGGTATGAGACCCAGTACTTC
CASSPWGQGYETQYF
>TRBJ2-4|NA|TRBV24-1|TRBD1
TGTGCCACCAACCCGGGGACAGGGACCTATGGAGCCAAAAACATTCAGTACTTC
CATNPGTGTYGAKNIQYF
>TRBJ1-6|few|TRBV19|NA
TGTGCCAGTAAAGTCCGGGGTAATTCACCCCTCCACTTT
CASKVRGNSPLHF
>TRBJ1-1|few|TRBV13|NA
TGTGCCAGCAGCTTAGTCAGGGTAGGTCTGAACACTGAAGCTTTCTTT
CASSLVRVGLNTEAFF
>TRBJ2-1|NA|TRBV6-5|TRBD2
TGTGCCAGCAGCCTTAGCGGGGGGCCCTACAATGAGCAGTTCTTC
CASSLSGGPYNEQFF
>TRBJ2-3|NA|TRBV18|NA
TGTGCCAGCTCACCTTCAACAGATACGCAGTATTTT
CASSPSTDTQYF
>TRBJ2-6|NA|TRBV18|NA
TGTGCCAGCTTTAGCCGGTCCACTGGGGCCAACGTCCTGACTTTC
CASFSRSTGANVLTF
>TRBJ1-2|few|TRBV6-6|NA
TGTGCCAGCCGCCCAGGGGATTATGGCTACACCTTC
CASRPGDYGYTF
>TRBJ1-1|NA|TRBV2|NA
TGTGCCAGCAGTAGGGGATGGACTGAAGCTTTCTTT
CASSRGWTEAFF
>TRBJ2-5|NA|TRBV24-1|NA
TGTGCCACCAGTGATTTGCGCGCGGGACAAGAGACCCAGTACTTC
CATSDLRAGQETQYF
>TRBJ1-4|NA|TRBV28|NA
TGTGCCAGCAGCCCCGCCTTTTTAAGGGAGGAAAAACTGTTTTTT
CASSPAFLREEKLFF
>TRBJ1-2|NA|TRBV6-1|TRBD1
TGTGCCAGCAGTGACACAGGGGGTAACTATGGCTACACCTTC
CASSDTGGNYGYTF